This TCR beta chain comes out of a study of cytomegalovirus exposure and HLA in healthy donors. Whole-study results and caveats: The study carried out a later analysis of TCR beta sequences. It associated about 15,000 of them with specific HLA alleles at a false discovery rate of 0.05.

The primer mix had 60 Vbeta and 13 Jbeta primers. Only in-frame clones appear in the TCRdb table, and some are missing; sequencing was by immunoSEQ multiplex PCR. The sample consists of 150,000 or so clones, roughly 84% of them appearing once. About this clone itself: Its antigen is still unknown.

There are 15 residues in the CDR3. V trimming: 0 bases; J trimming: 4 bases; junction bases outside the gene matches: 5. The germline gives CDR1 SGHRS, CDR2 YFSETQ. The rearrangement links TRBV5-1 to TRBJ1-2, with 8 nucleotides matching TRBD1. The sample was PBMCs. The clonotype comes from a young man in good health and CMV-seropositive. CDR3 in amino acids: CASSLADRGVYGYTF. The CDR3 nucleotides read TGCGCCAGCAGCTTGGCTGACAGGGGCGTCTATGGCTACACCTTC.